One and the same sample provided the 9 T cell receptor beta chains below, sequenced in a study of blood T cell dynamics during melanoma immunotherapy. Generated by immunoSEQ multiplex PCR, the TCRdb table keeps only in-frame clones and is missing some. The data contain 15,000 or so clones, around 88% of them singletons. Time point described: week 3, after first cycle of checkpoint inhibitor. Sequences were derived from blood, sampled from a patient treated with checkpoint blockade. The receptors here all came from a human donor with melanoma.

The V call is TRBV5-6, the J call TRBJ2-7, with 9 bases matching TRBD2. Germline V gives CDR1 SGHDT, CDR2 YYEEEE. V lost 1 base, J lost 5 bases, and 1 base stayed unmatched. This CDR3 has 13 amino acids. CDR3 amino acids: CASSLSSGNEQYF. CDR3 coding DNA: TGTGCCAGCAGCTTGTCTAGCGGGAACGAGCAGTACTTC.

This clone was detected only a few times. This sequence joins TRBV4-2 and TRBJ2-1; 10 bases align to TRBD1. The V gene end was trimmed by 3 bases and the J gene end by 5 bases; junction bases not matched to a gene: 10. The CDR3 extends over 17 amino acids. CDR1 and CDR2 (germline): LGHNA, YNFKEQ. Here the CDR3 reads CASSQSTGQGLDNEQFF. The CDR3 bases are TGTGCCAGCAGCCAGTCCACGGGACAGGGGCTCGACAATGAGCAGTTCTTC.

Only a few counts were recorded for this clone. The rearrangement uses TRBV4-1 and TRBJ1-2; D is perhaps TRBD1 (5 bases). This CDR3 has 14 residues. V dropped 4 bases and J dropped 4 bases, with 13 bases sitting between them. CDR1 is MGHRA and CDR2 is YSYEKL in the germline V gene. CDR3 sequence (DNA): TGCGCCAGCAGCCCCGAGGGGTCGGGCTATGGCTACACCTTC. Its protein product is CASSPEGSGYGYTF.

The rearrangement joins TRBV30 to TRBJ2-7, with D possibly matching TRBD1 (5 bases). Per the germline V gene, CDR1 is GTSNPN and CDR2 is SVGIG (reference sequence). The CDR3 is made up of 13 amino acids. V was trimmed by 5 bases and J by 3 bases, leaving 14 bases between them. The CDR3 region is CAWLPEGHYEQYF. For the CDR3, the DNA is TGTGCCTGGCTCCCGGAAGGACACTACGAGCAGTACTTC.

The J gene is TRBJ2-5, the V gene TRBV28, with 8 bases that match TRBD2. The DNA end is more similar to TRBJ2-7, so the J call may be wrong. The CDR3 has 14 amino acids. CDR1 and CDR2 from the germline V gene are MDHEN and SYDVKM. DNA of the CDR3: TGTGCCAGCAGTTTAGCGGGAGGCTCCTACGAGCAGTACTTC. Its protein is CASSLAGGSYEQYF.

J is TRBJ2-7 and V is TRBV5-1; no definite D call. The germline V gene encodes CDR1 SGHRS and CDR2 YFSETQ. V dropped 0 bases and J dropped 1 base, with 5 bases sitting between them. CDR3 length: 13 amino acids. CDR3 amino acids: CASSLAESYEQYF. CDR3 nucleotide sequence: TGCGCCAGCAGCTTGGCGGAGTCCTACGAGCAGTACTTC.

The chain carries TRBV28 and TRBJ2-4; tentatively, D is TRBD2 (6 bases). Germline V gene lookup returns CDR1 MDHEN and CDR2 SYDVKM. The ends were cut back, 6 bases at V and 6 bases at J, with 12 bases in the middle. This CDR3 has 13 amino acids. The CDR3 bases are TGTGCCAGCAGCACCAATAGCGGAAACATTCAGTACTTC. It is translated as CASSTNSGNIQYF.

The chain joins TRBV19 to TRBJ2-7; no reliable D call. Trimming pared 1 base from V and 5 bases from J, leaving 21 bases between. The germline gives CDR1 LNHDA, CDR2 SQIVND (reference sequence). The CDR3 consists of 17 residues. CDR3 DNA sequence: TGTGCCAGTAGTATAGGAGGACGAACAGCCGTCCCCCACGAGCAGTACTTC. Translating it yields CASSIGGRTAVPHEQYF.

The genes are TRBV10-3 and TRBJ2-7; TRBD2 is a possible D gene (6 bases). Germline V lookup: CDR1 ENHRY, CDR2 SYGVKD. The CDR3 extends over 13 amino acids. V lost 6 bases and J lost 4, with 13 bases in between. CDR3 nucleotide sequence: TGTGCCATCAGCCCCGGGACTGGATACGAGCAGTACTTC. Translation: CAISPGTGYEQYF.